This TCR beta chain originates from a study of blood T cell repertoires in COVID-19. CDR1 KGHDR and CDR2 SFDVKD come from the germline V gene. The CDR3 spans 15 residues. V shed 3 bases and J 7 bases; nucleotides not matched to a gene: 6. Libraries were prepared by immunoSEQ multiplex PCR; TCRdb keeps only in-frame clonotypes and omits some of them. The data hold tens of thousands of clones, with around 85% observed a single time. This receptor was obtained from a man in his fifties with acute or convalescent COVID-19. What was sequenced was peripheral blood. The gene calls are TRBV24-1 and TRBJ2-3, with TRBD1 matching over 10 bases. CDR3 nucleotide sequence: TGTGCCACCAGTGATCAGACAGGGGGCAAATATACGCAGTATTTT. Translated, it gives CATSDQTGGKYTQYF.